This is a list of T cell receptor beta chains from one sample in a study of blood T cells in healthy people across ages. TCRdb processed the 5' RACE reads anew with MiXCR; each CDR3 protein has one entry. The repertoire holds fewer than 800,000 distinct CDR3 sequences, approximately 25% seen once, with roughly a tenth in the top ten. A further study also used this sample, focusing on T cells of mothers and their children.

The sample was blood. These receptors all come from a boy aged 5-17 years in good health. CDR3s include the opening cysteine and the closing phenylalanine or tryptophan. Fields, in order: V gene, clone size, D gene, J gene, CDR3 DNA, CDR3 protein. D genes are given only for firm matches. Some rows mark clone size as missing; the rest say once, few, many or name a class of expanded clone.

V gene: TRBV29-1; clone size: -; D gene: -; J gene: TRBJ2-1; CDR3 DNA: TGCAGCGTTGCAAGCCGGGGTAACAATGAGCAGTTCTTC; CDR3 protein: CSVASRGNNEQFF
V gene: TRBV29-1; clone size: few; D gene: -; J gene: TRBJ2-7; CDR3 DNA: TGCAGCGTTGACGAGAGGGATAAATACGAGCAGTACTTC; CDR3 protein: CSVDERDKYEQYF
V gene: TRBV11-1; clone size: -; D gene: TRBD1; J gene: TRBJ2-2; CDR3 DNA: TGTGCCAGCAGCCCCGGGACAGGGGCCACCGGGGAGCTGTTTTTT; CDR3 protein: CASSPGTGATGELFF
V gene: TRBV7-2; clone size: -; D gene: TRBD2; J gene: TRBJ2-3; CDR3 DNA: TGTGCCAGCAGCATAAGCGGGGGTACAGATACGCAGTATTTT; CDR3 protein: CASSISGGTDTQYF
V gene: TRBV6-1; clone size: few; D gene: TRBD2; J gene: TRBJ2-7; CDR3 DNA: TGTGCCAGCAGCGGGGGGAGGGGTTACGAGCAGTACTTC; CDR3 protein: CASSGGRGYEQYF
V gene: TRBV29-1; clone size: few; D gene: -; J gene: TRBJ2-5; CDR3 DNA: TGCAGCGTTGTGGGGGTCGGGGAGACCCAGTACTTC; CDR3 protein: CSVVGVGETQYF
V gene: TRBV7-2; clone size: few; D gene: -; J gene: TRBJ1-5; CDR3 DNA: TGTGCCAGCAGCCTGGACAACAATCAGCCCCAGCATTTT; CDR3 protein: CASSLDNNQPQHF
V gene: TRBV3-1; clone size: few; D gene: TRBD1; J gene: TRBJ2-7; CDR3 DNA: TGTGCCAGCAGCCAAGAGGTAACAGGGGTGGGGTACGAGCAGTACTTC; CDR3 protein: CASSQEVTGVGYEQYF
V gene: TRBV12-3/TRBV12-4; clone size: few; D gene: -; J gene: TRBJ2-2; CDR3 DNA: TGTGCCGGCAGTGGATCGGGGAGCTTCGACACCGGGGAGCTGTTTTTT; CDR3 protein: CAGSGSGSFDTGELFF
V gene: TRBV20-1; clone size: -; D gene: -; J gene: TRBJ2-1; CDR3 DNA: TGCAGTGCTAGAGTAGGGGACTCGTTGTACGATGAGCAGTTCTTC; CDR3 protein: CSARVGDSLYDEQFF
V gene: TRBV2; clone size: few; D gene: -; J gene: TRBJ2-3; CDR3 DNA: TGTGCCAGCAGAGCCGGACCAGGAGATACGCAGTATTTT; CDR3 protein: CASRAGPGDTQYF
V gene: TRBV7-2; clone size: -; D gene: TRBD2; J gene: TRBJ2-7; CDR3 DNA: TGTGCCAGCAGTCTAGCGGTAAGGGGCTACGAGCAGTACTTC; CDR3 protein: CASSLAVRGYEQYF
V gene: TRBV15; clone size: few; D gene: TRBD1; J gene: TRBJ2-2; CDR3 DNA: TGTGCCACCATCGAGGACAGGCGAGACACCGGGGAGCTGTTTTTT; CDR3 protein: CATIEDRRDTGELFF
V gene: TRBV7-6; clone size: -; D gene: TRBD2; J gene: TRBJ2-5; CDR3 DNA: TGTGCCAGCAGCTTAATCAGGTCCGGGCGGGGGGCAGAGACCCAGTACTTC; CDR3 protein: CASSLIRSGRGAETQYF
V gene: TRBV5-5; clone size: -; D gene: -; J gene: TRBJ2-7; CDR3 DNA: TGTGCCAGCAGCTTGTGGGACTCTACCTACGAGCAGTACTTC; CDR3 protein: CASSLWDSTYEQYF
V gene: TRBV7-2; clone size: -; D gene: -; J gene: TRBJ1-3; CDR3 DNA: TGTGCCAGCAGCTCCTGGTCTCCGGGAGGAAACACCATATATTTT; CDR3 protein: CASSSWSPGGNTIYF
V gene: TRBV2; clone size: few; D gene: TRBD2; J gene: TRBJ2-3; CDR3 DNA: TGTGCCAGCAGTGAATGGACTAGCGGGGTGAACACAGATACGCGGTATTTT; CDR3 protein: CASSEWTSGVNTDTRYF
V gene: TRBV20-1; clone size: -; D gene: -; J gene: TRBJ2-7; CDR3 DNA: TGCAGTGCTAGAGATCGGATCCCCCCCTACGAGCAGTACTTC; CDR3 protein: CSARDRIPPYEQYF
V gene: TRBV2; clone size: -; D gene: -; J gene: TRBJ2-5; CDR3 DNA: TGTGCCAGCAGTTGGGGCGGGGAAGGGGAACCCCAAGAGACCCAGTACTTC; CDR3 protein: CASSWGGEGEPQETQYF
V gene: TRBV7-3; clone size: few; D gene: -; J gene: TRBJ2-2; CDR3 DNA: TGTGCCAGCAGCTTAACGGGGCTCGTGCCCGGGGAGCTGTTTTTT; CDR3 protein: CASSLTGLVPGELFF
V gene: TRBV28; clone size: -; D gene: -; J gene: TRBJ2-1; CDR3 DNA: TGTGCCAGCAGTTTACTCTCTCTCGGCCTAGACAATGAGCAGTTCTTC; CDR3 protein: CASSLLSLGLDNEQFF
V gene: TRBV3-1; clone size: -; D gene: -; J gene: TRBJ2-2; CDR3 DNA: TGTGCCAGCAGCCAACAGGGGTTGGACGGGGAGCTGTTTTTT; CDR3 protein: CASSQQGLDGELFF
V gene: TRBV27; clone size: few; D gene: -; J gene: TRBJ2-7; CDR3 DNA: TGTGCCAGCATCCTTTCGGCCCGAGGAGGAGGCTACGAGCAGTACTTC; CDR3 protein: CASILSARGGGYEQYF
V gene: TRBV6-5; clone size: -; D gene: TRBD1; J gene: TRBJ1-4; CDR3 DNA: TGTGCCAGCAGCTACTCTTCATTTTTGGGGCCAACGGGACAGTCTAATGAAAAACTGTTTTTT; CDR3 protein: CASSYSSFLGPTGQSNEKLFF
V gene: TRBV2; clone size: few; D gene: -; J gene: TRBJ2-7; CDR3 DNA: TGTGCCAGCAGTCGGACCTCGAACTCCTACGAGCAGTACTTC; CDR3 protein: CASSRTSNSYEQYF
V gene: TRBV29-1; clone size: -; D gene: TRBD2; J gene: TRBJ2-7; CDR3 DNA: TGCAGCGTTGAAGGGCTAGCGGGGGCCCCCTACGAGCAGTACTTC; CDR3 protein: CSVEGLAGAPYEQYF